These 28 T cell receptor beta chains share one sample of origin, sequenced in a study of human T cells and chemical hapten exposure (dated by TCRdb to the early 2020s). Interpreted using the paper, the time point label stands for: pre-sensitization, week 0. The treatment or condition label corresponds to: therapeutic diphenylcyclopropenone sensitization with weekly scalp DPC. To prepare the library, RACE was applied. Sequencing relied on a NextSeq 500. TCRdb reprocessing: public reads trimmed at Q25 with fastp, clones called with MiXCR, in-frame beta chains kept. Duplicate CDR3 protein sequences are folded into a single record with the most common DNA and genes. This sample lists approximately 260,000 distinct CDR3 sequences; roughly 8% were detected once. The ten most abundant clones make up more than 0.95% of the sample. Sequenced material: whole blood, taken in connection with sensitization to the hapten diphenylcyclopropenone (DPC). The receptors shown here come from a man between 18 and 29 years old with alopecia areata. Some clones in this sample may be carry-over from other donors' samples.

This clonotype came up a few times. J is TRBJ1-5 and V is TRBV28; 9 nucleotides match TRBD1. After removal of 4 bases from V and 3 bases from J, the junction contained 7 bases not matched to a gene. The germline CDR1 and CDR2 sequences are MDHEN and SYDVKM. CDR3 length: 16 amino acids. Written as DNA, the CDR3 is TGTGCCAGCAGTTCCTCGGGACAGGGATTCAATCAGCCCCAGCATTTT. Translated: CASSSSGQGFNQPQHF.

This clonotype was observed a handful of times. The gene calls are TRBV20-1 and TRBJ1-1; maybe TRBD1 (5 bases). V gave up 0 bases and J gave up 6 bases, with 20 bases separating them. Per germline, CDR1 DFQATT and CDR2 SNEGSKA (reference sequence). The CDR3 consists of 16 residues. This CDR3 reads CSARDRPGPSEPEAFF. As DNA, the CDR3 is TGCAGTGCTAGAGATAGACCGGGACCCTCGGAGCCTGAAGCTTTCTTT.

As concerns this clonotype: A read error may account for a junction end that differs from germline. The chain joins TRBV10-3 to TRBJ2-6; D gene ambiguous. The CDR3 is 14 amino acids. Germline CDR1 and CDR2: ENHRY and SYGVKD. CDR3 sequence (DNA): TGCGCCACTCGTCCCTTCTCTGGGGCCAACGTCCTGACTTTC. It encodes CATRPFSGANVLTF.

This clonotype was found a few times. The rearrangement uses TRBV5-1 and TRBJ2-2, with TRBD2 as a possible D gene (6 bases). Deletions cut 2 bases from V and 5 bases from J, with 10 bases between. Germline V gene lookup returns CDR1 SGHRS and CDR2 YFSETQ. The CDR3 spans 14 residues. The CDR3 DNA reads TGCGCCAGCAGCTTCCAGGAGGGGACCGGGGAGCTGTTTTTT. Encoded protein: CASSFQEGTGELFF.

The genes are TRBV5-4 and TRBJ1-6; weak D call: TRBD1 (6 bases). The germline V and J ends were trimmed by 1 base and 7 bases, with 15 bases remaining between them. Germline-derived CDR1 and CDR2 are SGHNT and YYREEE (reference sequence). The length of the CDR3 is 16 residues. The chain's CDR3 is CASSLPGGAGNSPLHF. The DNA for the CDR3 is TGTGCCAGCAGCTTGCCGGGGGGGGCTGGAAATTCACCCCTCCACTTT.

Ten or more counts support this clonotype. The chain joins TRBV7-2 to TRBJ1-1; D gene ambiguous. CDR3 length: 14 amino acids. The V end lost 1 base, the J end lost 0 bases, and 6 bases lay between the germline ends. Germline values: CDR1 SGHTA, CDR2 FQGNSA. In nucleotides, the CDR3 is TGTGCCAGCAGCTTAGGCGGGGTGAACACTGAAGCTTTCTTT. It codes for CASSLGGVNTEAFF. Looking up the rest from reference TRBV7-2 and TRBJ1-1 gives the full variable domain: GAGVSQSPSNKVTEKGKDVELRCDPISGHTALYWYRQSLGQGLEFLIYFQGNSAPDKSGLPSDRFSAERTGGSVSTLTIQRTQQEDSAVYLCASSLGGVNTEAFFGQGTRLTVV.

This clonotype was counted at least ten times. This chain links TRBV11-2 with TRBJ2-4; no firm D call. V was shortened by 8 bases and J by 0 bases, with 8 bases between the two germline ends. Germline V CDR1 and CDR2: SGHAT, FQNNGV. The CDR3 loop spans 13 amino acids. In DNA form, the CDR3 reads TGTGCCAGCGCGCAGATAGCCAAAAACATTCAGTACTTC. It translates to CASAQIAKNIQYF.

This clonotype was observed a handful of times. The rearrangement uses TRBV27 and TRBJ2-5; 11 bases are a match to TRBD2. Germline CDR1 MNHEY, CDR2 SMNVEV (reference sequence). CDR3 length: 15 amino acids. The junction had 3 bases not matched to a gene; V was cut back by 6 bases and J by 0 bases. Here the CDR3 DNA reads TGTGCCAGCAGCCCTAGCGGGGGGTACCAAGAGACCCAGTACTTC. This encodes CASSPSGGYQETQYF.

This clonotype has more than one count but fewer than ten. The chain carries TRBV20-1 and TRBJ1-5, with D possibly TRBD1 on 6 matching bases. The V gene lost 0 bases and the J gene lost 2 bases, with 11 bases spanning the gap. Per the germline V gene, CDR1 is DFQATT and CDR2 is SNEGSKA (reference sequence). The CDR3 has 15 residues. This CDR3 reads CSARDGAGGNQPQHF. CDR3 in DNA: TGCAGTGCTAGAGATGGGGCAGGGGGCAATCAGCCCCAGCATTTT.

CDR3 coding DNA: TGCAGTGCTAGAGAAAGGATTAACTATGGCTACACCTTC. Amino acid sequence: CSARERINYGYTF. The rearrangement uses TRBV20-1 and TRBJ1-2; D is ambiguous. The CDR3 is 13 residues long. Germline CDR1 is DFQATT and CDR2 is SNEGSKA (reference sequence). V was clipped by 0 bases and J by 1 base, with 6 bases between them.

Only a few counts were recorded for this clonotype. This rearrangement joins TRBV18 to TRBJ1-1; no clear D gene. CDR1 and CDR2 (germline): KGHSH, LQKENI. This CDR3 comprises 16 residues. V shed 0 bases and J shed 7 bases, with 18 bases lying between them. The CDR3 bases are TGTGCCAGCTCACCACCCGGGGAGGGCACGCGTGGTGAAGCTTTCTTT. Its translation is CASSPPGEGTRGEAFF.

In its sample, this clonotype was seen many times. CDR3 in DNA: TGTGCCAGCAGCTTACTGCGGGGGGGCCTAGATACGCAGTATTTT. As protein: CASSLLRGGLDTQYF. J is TRBJ2-3 and V is TRBV7-2; the match to TRBD2 covers 9 bases. This CDR3 spans 15 amino acids. The germline V gene has CDR1 SGHTA and CDR2 FQGNSA. After removal of 2 bases from V and 5 bases from J, the junction contained 5 bases not matched to a gene. Together with reference TRBV7-2 and TRBJ2-3, the CDR3 gives the full variable domain: GAGVSQSPSNKVTEKGKDVELRCDPISGHTALYWYRQSLGQGLEFLIYFQGNSAPDKSGLPSDRFSAERTGGSVSTLTIQRTQQEDSAVYLCASSLLRGGLDTQYFGPGTRLTVL.

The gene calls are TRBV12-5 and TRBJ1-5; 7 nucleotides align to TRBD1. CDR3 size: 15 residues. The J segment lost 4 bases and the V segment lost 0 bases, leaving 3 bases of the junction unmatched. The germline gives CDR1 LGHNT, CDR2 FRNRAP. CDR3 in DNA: TGTGCTAGTGGTTTGGTACCAGGGGGAAATCAGCCCCAGCATTTT. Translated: CASGLVPGGNQPQHF.

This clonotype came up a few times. The CDR3: CASNQPPRVEQYV. Here the CDR3 DNA reads TGTGCCAGCAACCAACCTCCGCGGGTCGAGCAGTACGTC. The chain carries TRBV6-2 or TRBV6-3 and TRBJ2-7; D perhaps matches TRBD2 (5 bases). CDR1 and CDR2 (germline): MNHEY, SVGEGT. CDR3 size: 13 residues. The V end lost 7 bases, the J end lost 6 bases, and 16 bases lay between the germline ends.

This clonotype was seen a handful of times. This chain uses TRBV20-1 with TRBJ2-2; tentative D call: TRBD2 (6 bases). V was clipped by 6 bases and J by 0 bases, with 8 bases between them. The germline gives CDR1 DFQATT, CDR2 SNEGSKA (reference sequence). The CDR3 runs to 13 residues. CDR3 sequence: CSAAGPNTGELFF. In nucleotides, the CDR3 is TGCAGTGCGGCGGGGCCGAACACCGGGGAGCTGTTTTTT.

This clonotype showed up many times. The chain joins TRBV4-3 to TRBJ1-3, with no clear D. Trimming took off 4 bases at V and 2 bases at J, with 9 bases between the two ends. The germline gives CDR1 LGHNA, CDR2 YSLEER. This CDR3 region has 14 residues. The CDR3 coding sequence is TGCGCCAGCAGCCGGTTGAGGCCTGGAAACACCATATATTTT. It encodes CASSRLRPGNTIYF.

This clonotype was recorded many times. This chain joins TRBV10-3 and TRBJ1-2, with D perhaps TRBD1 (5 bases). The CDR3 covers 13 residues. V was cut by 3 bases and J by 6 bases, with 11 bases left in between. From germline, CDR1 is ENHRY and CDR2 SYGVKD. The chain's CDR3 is CAISDNQGDGYTF. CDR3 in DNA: TGTGCCATCAGTGATAATCAGGGAGATGGCTACACCTTC.

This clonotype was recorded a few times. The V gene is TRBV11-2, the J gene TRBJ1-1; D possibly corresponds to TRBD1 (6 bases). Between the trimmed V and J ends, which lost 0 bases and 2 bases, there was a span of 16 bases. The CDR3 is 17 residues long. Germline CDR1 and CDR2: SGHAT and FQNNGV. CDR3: CASSLESYRARNTEAFF. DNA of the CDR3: TGTGCCAGCAGCTTAGAGTCGTACAGGGCCCGAAACACTGAAGCTTTCTTT. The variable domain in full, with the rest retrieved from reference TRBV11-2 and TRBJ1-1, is EAGVAQSPRYKIIEKRQSVAFWCNPISGHATLYWYQQILGQGPKLLIQFQNNGVVDDSQLPKDRFSAERLKGVDSTLKIQPAKLEDSAVYLCASSLESYRARNTEAFFGQGTRLTVV.

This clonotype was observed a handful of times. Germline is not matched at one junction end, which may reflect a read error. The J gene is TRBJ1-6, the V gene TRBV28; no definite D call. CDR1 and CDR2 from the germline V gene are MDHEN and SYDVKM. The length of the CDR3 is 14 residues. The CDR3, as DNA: TGTGCCAGCAGTTTTTTTCAGAGAAATTCACCCCTCCCCTTT. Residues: CASSFFQRNSPLPF.

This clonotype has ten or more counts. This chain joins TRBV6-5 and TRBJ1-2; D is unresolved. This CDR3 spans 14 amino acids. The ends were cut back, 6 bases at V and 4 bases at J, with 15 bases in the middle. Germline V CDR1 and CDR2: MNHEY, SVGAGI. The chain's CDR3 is CASREAGMVYGYTF. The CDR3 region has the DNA TGTGCCAGCAGGGAGGCGGGGATGGTCTATGGCTACACCTTC.

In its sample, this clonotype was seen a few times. The CDR3 DNA is TGTGCCAGCAGCTTAGTCTTCCAGTCCACCGGGGAGCTGTTTTTT. It is translated as CASSLVFQSTGELFF. The chain joins TRBV11-3 to TRBJ2-2; no firm D call. Germline V gene lookup returns CDR1 SGHNT and CDR2 YENEEA. This CDR3 region has 15 residues. The V and J ends lost 1 base and 4 bases respectively, with 10 bases between them.

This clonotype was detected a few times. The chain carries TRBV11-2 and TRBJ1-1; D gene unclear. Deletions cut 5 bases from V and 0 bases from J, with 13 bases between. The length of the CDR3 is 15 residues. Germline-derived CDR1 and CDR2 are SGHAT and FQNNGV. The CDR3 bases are TGTGCCAGCAGCCCAAAAACGAAGATGAACACTGAAGCTTTCTTT. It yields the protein CASSPKTKMNTEAFF.

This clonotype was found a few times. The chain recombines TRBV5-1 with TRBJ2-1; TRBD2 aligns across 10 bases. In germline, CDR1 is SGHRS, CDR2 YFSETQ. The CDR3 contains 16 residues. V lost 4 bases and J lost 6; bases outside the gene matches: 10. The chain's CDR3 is CASSTLSGGAGNEQFF. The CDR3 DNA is TGCGCCAGCAGCACATTAAGCGGGGGGGCTGGCAATGAGCAGTTCTTC.

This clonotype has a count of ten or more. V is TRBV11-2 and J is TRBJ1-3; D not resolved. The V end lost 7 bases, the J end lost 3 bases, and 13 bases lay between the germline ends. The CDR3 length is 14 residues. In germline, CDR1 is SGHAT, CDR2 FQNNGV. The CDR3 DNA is TGTGCCAGCAAGTATTCCGGGGATGGAAACACCATATATTTT. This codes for CASKYSGDGNTIYF.

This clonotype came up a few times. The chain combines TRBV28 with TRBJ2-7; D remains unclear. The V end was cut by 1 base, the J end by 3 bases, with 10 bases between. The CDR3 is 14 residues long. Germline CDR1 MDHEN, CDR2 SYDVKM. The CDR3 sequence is CASSLLQSLYEQYF. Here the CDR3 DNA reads TGTGCCAGCAGTTTATTACAGAGCCTCTACGAGCAGTACTTC.

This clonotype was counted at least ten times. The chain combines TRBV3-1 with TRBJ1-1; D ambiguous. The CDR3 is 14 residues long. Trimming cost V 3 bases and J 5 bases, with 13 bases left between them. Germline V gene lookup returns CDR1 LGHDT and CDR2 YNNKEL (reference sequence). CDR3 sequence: CASSHGRGRTEAFF. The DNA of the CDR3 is TGTGCCAGCAGCCATGGCAGAGGAAGGACTGAAGCTTTCTTT.

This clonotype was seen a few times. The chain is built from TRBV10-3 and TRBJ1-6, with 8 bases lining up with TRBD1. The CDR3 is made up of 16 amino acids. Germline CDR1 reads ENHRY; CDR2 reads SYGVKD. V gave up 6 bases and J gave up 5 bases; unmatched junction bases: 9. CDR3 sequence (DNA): TGTGCCATCAGGGAGACCCCGACAGGGGATAATTCACCCCTCCACTTT. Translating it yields CAIRETPTGDNSPLHF.

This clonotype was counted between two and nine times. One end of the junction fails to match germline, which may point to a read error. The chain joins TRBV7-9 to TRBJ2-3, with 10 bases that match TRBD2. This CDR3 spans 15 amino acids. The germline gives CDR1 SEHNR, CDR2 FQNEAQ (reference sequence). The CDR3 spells CVSRSSGGVADTQYF. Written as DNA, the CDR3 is TGTGTCAGCAGGAGCAGCGGGGGGGTAGCAGATACGCAGTATTTT. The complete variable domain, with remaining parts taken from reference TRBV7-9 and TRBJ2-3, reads DTGVSQNPRHKITKRGQNVTFRCDPISEHNRLYWYRQTLGQGPEFLTYFQNEAQLEKSRLLSDRFSAERPKGSFSTLEIQRTEQGDSAMYLCVSRSSGGVADTQYFGPGTRLTVL.